This T cell receptor (beta chain) appears in the sequencing data of a study of blood T cell repertoires in COVID-19. For the study at large: Samples of COVID-19 (acute and convalescent) were obtained from the United States, Italy and Spain.

Authors' data handling: Amplifying reference gene primers gave estimates of nucleated cell counts. Produced via immunoSEQ multiplex PCR; TCRdb's table is partial and in-frame only. V, J and clone size derive from that table, while D and trimming were established from the DNA sequence. Counted here are roughly 290,000 clones, about 93% occurring once; the ten biggest clones make up 6.8%. Enrollment of patients from Seattle took place during active infection, with longitudinal follow-up. This TCR derives from a woman between 25 and 40 years old with COVID-19, enrolled during active disease. The specimen was peripheral blood.

CDR3 bases: TGTGCCAGCAGCCCCGGGACAGGCGTCCCGGATACGCAGTATTTT. This gives the protein CASSPGTGVPDTQYF. This rearrangement joins TRBV5-8 to TRBJ2-3; 8 bases agree with TRBD1. This CDR3 is 15 amino acids long. V was pared by 4 bases and J by 6 bases, with 10 bases of the junction left unmatched. Germline CDR1 is SGHTS and CDR2 is YDEGEE.